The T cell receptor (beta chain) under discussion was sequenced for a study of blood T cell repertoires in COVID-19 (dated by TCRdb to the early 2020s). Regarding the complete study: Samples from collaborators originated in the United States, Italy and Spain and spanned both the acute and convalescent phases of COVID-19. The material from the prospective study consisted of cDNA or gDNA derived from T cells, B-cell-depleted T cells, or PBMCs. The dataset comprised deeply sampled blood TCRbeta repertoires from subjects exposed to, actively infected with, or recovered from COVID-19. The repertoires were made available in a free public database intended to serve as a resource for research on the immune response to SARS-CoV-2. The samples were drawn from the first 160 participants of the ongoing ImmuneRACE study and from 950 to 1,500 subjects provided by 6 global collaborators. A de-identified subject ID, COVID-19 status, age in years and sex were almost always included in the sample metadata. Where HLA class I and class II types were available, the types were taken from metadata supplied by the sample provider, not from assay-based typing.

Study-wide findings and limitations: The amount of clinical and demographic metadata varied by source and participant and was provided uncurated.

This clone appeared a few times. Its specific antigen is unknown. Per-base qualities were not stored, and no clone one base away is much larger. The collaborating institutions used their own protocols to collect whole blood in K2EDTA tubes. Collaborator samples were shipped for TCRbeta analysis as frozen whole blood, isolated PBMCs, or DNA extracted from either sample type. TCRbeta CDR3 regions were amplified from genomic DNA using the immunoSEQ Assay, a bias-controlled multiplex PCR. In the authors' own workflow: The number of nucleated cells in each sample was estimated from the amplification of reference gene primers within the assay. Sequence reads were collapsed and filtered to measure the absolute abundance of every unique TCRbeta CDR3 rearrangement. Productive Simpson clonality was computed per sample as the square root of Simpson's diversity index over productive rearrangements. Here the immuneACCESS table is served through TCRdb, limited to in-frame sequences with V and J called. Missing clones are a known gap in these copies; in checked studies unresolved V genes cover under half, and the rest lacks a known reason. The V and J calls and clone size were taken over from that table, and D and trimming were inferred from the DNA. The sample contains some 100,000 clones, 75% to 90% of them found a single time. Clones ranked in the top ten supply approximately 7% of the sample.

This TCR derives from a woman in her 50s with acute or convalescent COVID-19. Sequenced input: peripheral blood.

In nucleotides, the sequence is TGCGCCAGCAGCTCGGGACAGGGGGAAAACTATGGCTACACCTTC. Translated, it gives CASSSGQGENYGYTF. The chain links TRBV5-1 with TRBJ1-2, and 11 junction bases match TRBD1. From the cysteine through the phenylalanine, the CDR3 covers 15 amino acids. Only the CDR3 DNA stays, 45 bases, in frame from base 1. According to the germline V gene, CDR1 reads SGHRS and CDR2 reads YFSETQ. Ends trimmed: V by 3 bases, J by 2 bases; bases unmatched to a gene: 3.